This T cell receptor (beta chain) is drawn from a study of T cells in localized non-small cell lung cancer. General study findings and limits: Measurement of T cell clonality placed uninvolved adjacent lung highest, above the level in tumor. Blood T cell density predicted longer survival; adjacent-lung clonality, shorter. Sequencing, confined to only one tumor region, leaves heterogeneity possible. Median detection of top 100 tumor clones in adjacent lung was 57 clones.

Of note for this clone: What it recognizes is unknown.

The germline V and J ends were trimmed by 4 bases and 2 bases, with 10 bases remaining between them. The germline V gene has CDR1 SGHDT and CDR2 YYEEEE. The CDR3 has 13 amino acids. The method was immunoSEQ multiplex PCR; TCRdb's version includes in-frame clones alone and lacks a portion of them. The table records under 40,000 clones, around 86% of them present only once. V is TRBV5-6 and J is TRBJ2-7; D not resolved. The sequenced sample was peripheral blood, obtained before any cancer treatment. The sequence was obtained from a male donor aged 60 or over with stage III lung adenocarcinoma. The CDR3 coding sequence is TGTGCCAGCAGCGGCAGGCTTGCCTACGAGCAGTACTTC. This sequence encodes CASSGRLAYEQYF.